Shown below are 26 T cell receptor beta chains from a single sample sequenced in a study of cytomegalovirus exposure and HLA in healthy donors. The PCR was carried out with 60 Vbeta primers and 13 Jbeta primers. Generated by immunoSEQ multiplex PCR, the TCRdb table keeps only in-frame clones and is missing some. The data contain 120,000 to 150,000 clones, roughly 80% of them singletons. The specimen was PBMCs. The receptor source for this set is a woman aged 40 to 50 in good health and CMV-seropositive.

The chain couples TRBV19 to TRBJ1-6; 7 bases align to TRBD1. Trimming took 8 bases from V and 4 from J; bases not matched to a gene: 5. The CDR3 is 14 residues long. The germline CDR1 and CDR2 sequences are LNHDA and SQIVND (reference sequence). CDR3: CASLPGQYNSPLHF. The CDR3 DNA follows: TGTGCCAGTCTACCGGGACAGTATAATTCACCCCTCCACTTT.

The chain joins TRBV25-1 to TRBJ2-3; 7 bases are shared with TRBD1. J lost 0 bases, V lost 4 bases, and 4 bases had no gene match. The CDR3 has 15 residues. Germline lookup yields CDR1 MGHDK and CDR2 SYGVNS. The chain's CDR3 is CASSATDRSTDTQYF. The CDR3 DNA sequence: TGTGCCAGCAGTGCCACGGACAGGAGCACAGATACGCAGTATTTT.

The gene calls are TRBV6-4 and TRBJ2-3; the D gene is possibly TRBD2 (7 bases). V was cut by 3 bases and J by 2 bases, with 12 bases left in between. Germline loops: CDR1 MRHNA, CDR2 SNTAGT. This CDR3 contains 15 residues. DNA for the CDR3: TGTGCCAGCAGTGAAGACGGGGGGCCCACAGATACGCAGTATTTT. Amino acid sequence: CASSEDGGPTDTQYF.

This clone was detected once. This chain joins TRBV10-3 and TRBJ1-3; 7 bases align to TRBD1. This CDR3 has 15 residues. With 4 bases clipped from V and 4 bases from J, the junction kept 7 bases outside the gene matches. Germline CDR1 and CDR2: ENHRY and SYGVKD. CDR3 amino acids: CAISGDRARGNTIYF. CDR3 coding DNA: TGTGCCATCAGTGGAGACAGGGCGAGGGGAAACACCATATATTTT.

This sequence joins TRBV2 and TRBJ1-1, with 7 bases fitting TRBD1. From germline, CDR1 is SNHLY and CDR2 FYNNEI. The CDR3 runs to 14 residues. Trimming removed 6 bases from V and 2 bases from J; junction bases left unmatched: 6. CDR3 nucleotide sequence: TGTGCCAGCAGGCGACAGGGTAGAAACACTGAAGCTTTCTTT. Encoded protein: CASRRQGRNTEAFF.

V and J are TRBV6-1 and TRBJ2-7, with 8 positions matching TRBD1. The CDR3 is 14 residues long. After removal of 6 bases from V and 2 bases from J, the junction contained 6 bases not matched to a gene. Germline loops: CDR1 MNHNS, CDR2 SASEGT. The CDR3 spells CASSWTGKTYEQYF. The CDR3 DNA follows: TGTGCCAGCAGCTGGACAGGGAAAACCTACGAGCAGTACTTC.

This clone was detected only a few times. This sequence joins TRBV5-1 and TRBJ2-5; TRBD2 aligns across 8 bases. The length of the CDR3 is 16 residues. Trimming took 1 base from V and 2 from J; bases not matched to a gene: 7. CDR1 and CDR2 (germline): SGHRS, YFSETQ. The CDR3 reads CASSLLAGTVQETQYF. Here the CDR3 DNA reads TGCGCCAGCAGCTTGCTAGCGGGCACAGTTCAAGAGACCCAGTACTTC.

Only a few counts were recorded for this clone. The chain joins TRBV18 to TRBJ2-7; D gene ambiguous. Trimming took off 5 bases at V and 3 bases at J, with 11 bases between the two ends. This CDR3 has 13 amino acids. Germline CDR1 reads KGHSH; CDR2 reads LQKENI. CDR3 sequence (DNA): TGTGCCAGCTCAGGTGCCTCTAACTACGAGCAGTACTTC. Residues: CASSGASNYEQYF. Using reference TRBV18 and TRBJ2-7 for the parts outside the CDR3, the full variable domain is NAGVMQNPRHLVRRRGQEARLRCSPMKGHSHVYWYRQLPEEGLKFMVYLQKENIIDESGMPKERFSAEFPKEGPSILRIQQVVRGDSAAYFCASSGASNYEQYFGPGTRLTVT.

The chain has TRBV9 and TRBJ2-3, with D tentatively TRBD2 (5 bases). Trimming left V 0 bases short and J 5 bases short, with 13 bases between. Germline V lookup: CDR1 SGDLS, CDR2 YYNGEE. The CDR3 totals 15 residues. CDR3 DNA sequence: TGTGCCAGCAGCGTAGGAGGGAGTTCGGTAGATACGCAGTATTTT. Amino acid sequence: CASSVGGSSVDTQYF.

This clone was recorded only once. This chain uses TRBV7-6 with TRBJ2-3; D perhaps matches TRBD1 (5 bases). The germline V gene encodes CDR1 SGHVS and CDR2 FNYEAQ. The V and J ends lost 9 bases and 2 bases respectively, with 15 bases between them. This CDR3 is 14 amino acids long. CDR3 sequence reads: CASRVGPATDTQYF. Here the CDR3 DNA reads TGTGCCAGTAGGGTGGGGCCCGCCACAGATACGCAGTATTTT. The whole variable domain, remainder taken from reference TRBV7-6 and TRBJ2-3, is GAGVSQSPRYKVTKRGQDVALRCDPISGHVSLYWYRQALGQGPEFLTYFNYEAQQDKSGLPNDRFSAERPEGSISTLTIQRTEQRDSAMYRCASRVGPATDTQYFGPGTRLTVL.

V and J are TRBV18 and TRBJ2-7; maybe TRBD1 (5 bases). The ends were cut back, 0 bases at V and 3 bases at J, with 9 bases in the middle. This CDR3 is built from 14 residues. CDR1 KGHSH and CDR2 LQKENI come from the germline V gene. The CDR3 sequence: CASSPPTVLYEQYF. CDR3 nucleotides: TGTGCCAGCTCACCACCGACAGTTCTCTACGAGCAGTACTTC.

The chain is built from TRBV6-1 and TRBJ2-3, with D possibly being TRBD2 (6 bases). Germline V CDR1 and CDR2: MNHNS, SASEGT. The CDR3 has 14 amino acids. With 11 bases removed from V and 6 bases from J, the gap between germline ends came to 21 bases. The chain's CDR3 is CASSRDSLLDTQYF. The CDR3 coding sequence is TGTGCCTCCTCCCGGGACTCCCTATTGGATACGCAGTATTTT.

This clone has just one count. As DNA, the CDR3 is TGTGCCAGCAGTGGACAGGGAAGGGGGTATAGCAATCAGCCCCAGCATTTT. Its protein is CASSGQGRGYSNQPQHF. V gene TRBV6-1 combines with J gene TRBJ1-5, with 7 bases fitting TRBD1. Trimming took 4 bases from V and 0 from J; bases not matched to a gene: 9. This CDR3 has 17 residues. Germline values: CDR1 MNHNS, CDR2 SASEGT.

The J gene is TRBJ1-1, the V gene TRBV2; D perhaps matches TRBD1 (6 bases). V lost 6 bases to trimming and J lost 0 bases, with 8 bases between them. CDR1 and CDR2 from the germline V gene are SNHLY and FYNNEI. This CDR3 comprises 13 residues. Written as DNA, the CDR3 is TGTGCCAGCAGGGGGGACATGAACACTGAAGCTTTCTTT. This translates into CASRGDMNTEAFF.

The V gene is TRBV5-1, the J gene TRBJ1-6; possible D gene TRBD1, 6 bases. CDR1 SGHRS and CDR2 YFSETQ come from the germline V gene. The V end was cut by 4 bases, the J end by 3 bases, with 11 bases between. The CDR3 has 15 amino acids. The chain's CDR3 is CASSAQGFYNSPLHF. CDR3 in DNA: TGCGCCAGCAGCGCACAGGGATTCTATAATTCACCCCTCCACTTT.

This clone came up a few times. The rearrangement uses TRBV30 and TRBJ1-2; no clear D gene. The V and J ends lost 4 bases and 0 bases respectively, with 12 bases between them. Germline-derived CDR1 and CDR2 are GTSNPN and SVGIG (reference sequence). CDR3 size: 14 residues. CDR3 sequence reads: CAWKAGIANYGYTF. In DNA, the CDR3 is TGTGCCTGGAAAGCGGGCATAGCTAACTATGGCTACACCTTC.

This rearrangement joins TRBV4-1 to TRBJ1-5, with TRBD1 identical over 11 bases. The trim removed 0 bases at V and 5 bases at J, leaving 3 bases unmatched. The CDR3 is made up of 16 amino acids. The germline V gene encodes CDR1 MGHRA and CDR2 YSYEKL. CDR3 in DNA: TGCGCCAGCAGCCAAGATGGGACAGGGGGGCATCAGCCCCAGCATTTT. Translating gives CASSQDGTGGHQPQHF.

V gene TRBV19 combines with J gene TRBJ1-2; a weak D match, TRBD1 (6 bases). Trimming removed 4 bases at V and 2 bases at J, with 14 bases between. Germline-derived CDR1 and CDR2 are LNHDA and SQIVND (reference sequence). The CDR3 covers 15 residues. The CDR3 region is CASSRDRLPNYGYTF. CDR3 coding DNA: TGTGCCAGTAGTAGAGACAGGCTACCCAACTATGGCTACACCTTC. The whole variable domain, remainder taken from reference TRBV19 and TRBJ1-2, is DGGITQSPKYLFRKEGQNVTLSCEQNLNHDAMYWYRQDPGQGLRLIYYSQIVNDFQKGDIAEGYSVSREKKESFPLTVTSAQKNPTAFYLCASSRDRLPNYGYTFGSGTRLTVV.

CDR3 residues: CASSPYDSYNEQFF. The CDR3 DNA sequence: TGTGCCAGCAGCCCCTACGACTCCTACAATGAGCAGTTCTTC. The genes are TRBV7-7 and TRBJ2-1; D uncertain. V dropped 5 bases and J dropped 0 bases, with 8 bases sitting between them. This CDR3 has 14 residues. Looked up from germline, CDR1 is SSHAT and CDR2 is FNYEAQ (reference sequence).

The chain employs TRBV6-4 and TRBJ2-1; 11 bases fit TRBD1. Germline CDR1 and CDR2: MRHNA and SNTAGT. This CDR3 contains 14 residues. J lost 6 bases, V lost 6 bases, and 4 bases had no gene match. CDR3 sequence reads: CASRAGTGGNEQFF. CDR3 coding DNA: TGTGCCAGCAGAGCCGGGACAGGGGGCAATGAGCAGTTCTTC.

The chain carries TRBV6-5 and TRBJ1-5; no clear D gene. Trimming cost V 0 bases and J 8 bases, with 14 bases left between them. The length of the CDR3 is 15 residues. Germline CDR1 MNHEY, CDR2 SVGAGI. The CDR3 protein is CASSYSSQAGEPQHF. The CDR3, as DNA: TGTGCCAGCAGTTACTCGAGCCAGGCCGGGGAGCCCCAGCATTTT.

The V call is TRBV7-9, the J call TRBJ2-1; TRBD1 might be the D (5 bases). V was trimmed by 1 base and J by 9 bases, leaving 13 bases between them. CDR3 length: 14 residues. CDR1 is SEHNR, CDR2 FQNEAQ, per germline (reference sequence). The CDR3 protein is CASSLEGLQTEQFF. The CDR3 region has the DNA TGTGCCAGCAGCTTAGAGGGGTTGCAGACTGAGCAGTTCTTC.

V gene TRBV29-1 combines with J gene TRBJ2-6; 9 bases fit TRBD1. Trimming at V came to 6 bases and at J to 1 base, leaving 7 bases not matched to a gene. CDR3 length: 16 residues. Germline V gives CDR1 SQVTM, CDR2 ANQGSEA. In DNA, the CDR3 is TGCAGCGTGGTTCCTGGGACAGGGTCTGGGGCCAACGTCCTGACTTTC. It specifies CSVVPGTGSGANVLTF.

This clone was seen more than once but under ten times. The same CDR3 is also encoded by other DNA sequences in this sample. The chain is built from TRBV9 and TRBJ2-5; D may be TRBD2 (7 bases). With 3 bases removed from V and 3 bases from J, the gap between germline ends came to 12 bases. This CDR3 contains 14 residues. Germline V gene data show CDR1 as SGDLS and CDR2 as YYNGEE. In nucleotides, the CDR3 is TGTGCCAGCAGCGGCGGGGGCAGAGAAGAGACCCAGTACTTC. Its translation is CASSGGGREETQYF.

The chain combines TRBV19 with TRBJ2-2; 7 nucleotides agree with TRBD1. Unmatched junction bases numbered 6, after V lost 11 bases and J lost 0 bases. CDR1 and CDR2 from the germline V gene are LNHDA and SQIVND (reference sequence). CDR3 size: 14 residues. CDR3 sequence: CACQTGTNTGELFF. The CDR3 DNA reads TGTGCCTGTCAGACAGGGACGAACACCGGGGAGCTGTTTTTT.

Concerning this clone itself: The same CDR3 is also encoded by other DNA sequences in this sample. The rearrangement uses TRBV2 and TRBJ1-2; D is ambiguous. Trimming removed 6 bases from V and 4 bases from J, with 6 bases in between. The CDR3 length is 11 residues. Germline CDR1 reads SNHLY; CDR2 reads FYNNEI. Here the CDR3 reads CASRELYGYTF. The CDR3 DNA follows: TGTGCCAGCAGGGAGCTCTATGGCTACACCTTC.